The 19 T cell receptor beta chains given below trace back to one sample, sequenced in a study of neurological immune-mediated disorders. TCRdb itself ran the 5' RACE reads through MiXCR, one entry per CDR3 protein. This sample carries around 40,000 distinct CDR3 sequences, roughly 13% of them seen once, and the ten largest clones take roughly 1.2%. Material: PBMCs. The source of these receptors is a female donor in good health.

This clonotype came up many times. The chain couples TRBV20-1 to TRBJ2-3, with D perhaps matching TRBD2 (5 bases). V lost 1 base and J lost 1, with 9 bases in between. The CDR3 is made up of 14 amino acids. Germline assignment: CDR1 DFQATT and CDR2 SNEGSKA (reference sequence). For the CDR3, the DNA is TGCAGTGCTAGAGGGTCCGGGGGCACAGATACGCAGTATTTT. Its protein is CSARGSGGTDTQYF.

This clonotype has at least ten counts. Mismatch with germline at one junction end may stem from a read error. The CDR3 is CAGSPNDRGYYGYTF. The CDR3 DNA follows: TGTGCCGGCAGCCCAAATGACAGGGGGTACTATGGCTACACCTTC. The V and J genes are TRBV6-5 and TRBJ1-2, with 9 bases aligning to TRBD1. CDR1 is MNHEY and CDR2 is SVGAGI in the germline V gene. The CDR3 totals 15 residues.

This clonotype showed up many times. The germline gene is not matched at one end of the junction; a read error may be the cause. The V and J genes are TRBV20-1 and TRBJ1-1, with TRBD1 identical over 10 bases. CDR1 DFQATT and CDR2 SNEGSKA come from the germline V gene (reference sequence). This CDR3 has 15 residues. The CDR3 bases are TGCAGTGCTGGAGACAGGGGGCTTCCGAACACTGAAGCTTTCTTT. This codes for CSAGDRGLPNTEAFF.

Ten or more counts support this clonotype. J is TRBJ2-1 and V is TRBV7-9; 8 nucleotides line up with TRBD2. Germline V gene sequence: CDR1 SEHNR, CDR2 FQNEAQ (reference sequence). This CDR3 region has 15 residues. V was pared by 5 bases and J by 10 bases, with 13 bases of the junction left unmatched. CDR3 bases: TGTGCCAGCAGCCAACGGGGGGGAGGGCCCTTGGAGCAGTTCTTC. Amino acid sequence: CASSQRGGGPLEQFF.

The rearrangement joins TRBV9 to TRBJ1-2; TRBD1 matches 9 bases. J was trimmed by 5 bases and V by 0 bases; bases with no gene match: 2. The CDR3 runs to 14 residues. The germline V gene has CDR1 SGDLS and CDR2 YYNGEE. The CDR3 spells CASSVAGTGYGYTF. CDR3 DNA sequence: TGTGCCAGCAGCGTAGCGGGGACAGGGTATGGCTACACCTTC. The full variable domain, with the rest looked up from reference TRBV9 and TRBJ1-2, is DSGVTQTPKHLITATGQRVTLRCSPRSGDLSVYWYQQSLDQGLQFLIQYYNGEERAKGNILERFSAQQFPDLHSELNLSSLELGDSALYFCASSVAGTGYGYTFGSGTRLTVV.

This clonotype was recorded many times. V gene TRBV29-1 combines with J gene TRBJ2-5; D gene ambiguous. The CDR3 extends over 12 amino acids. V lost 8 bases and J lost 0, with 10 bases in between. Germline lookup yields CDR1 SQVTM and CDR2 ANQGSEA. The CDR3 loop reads CSTERDQETQYF. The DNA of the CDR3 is TGCAGCACCGAGCGAGACCAAGAGACCCAGTACTTC.

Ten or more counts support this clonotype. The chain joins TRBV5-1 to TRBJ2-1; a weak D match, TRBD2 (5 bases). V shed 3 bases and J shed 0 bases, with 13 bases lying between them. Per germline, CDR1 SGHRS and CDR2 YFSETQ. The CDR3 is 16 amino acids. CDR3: CASSYRTGSSYNEQFF. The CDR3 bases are TGCGCCAGCAGCTATAGGACGGGAAGCTCCTACAATGAGCAGTTCTTC.

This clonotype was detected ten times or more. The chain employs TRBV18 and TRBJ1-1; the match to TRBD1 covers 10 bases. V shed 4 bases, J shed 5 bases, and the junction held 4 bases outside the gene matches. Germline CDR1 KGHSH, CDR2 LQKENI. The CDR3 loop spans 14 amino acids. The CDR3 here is CASSQTGGRTEAFF. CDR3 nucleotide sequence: TGTGCCAGCTCACAGACAGGGGGCAGAACTGAAGCTTTCTTT.

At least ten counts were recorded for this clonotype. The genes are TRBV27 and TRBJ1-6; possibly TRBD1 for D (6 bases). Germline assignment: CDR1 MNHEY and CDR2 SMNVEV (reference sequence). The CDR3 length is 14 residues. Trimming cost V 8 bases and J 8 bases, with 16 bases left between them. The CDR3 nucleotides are TGTGCCAGCCGTCGAACTCAGGGGCATTCACCCCTCCACTTT. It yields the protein CASRRTQGHSPLHF.

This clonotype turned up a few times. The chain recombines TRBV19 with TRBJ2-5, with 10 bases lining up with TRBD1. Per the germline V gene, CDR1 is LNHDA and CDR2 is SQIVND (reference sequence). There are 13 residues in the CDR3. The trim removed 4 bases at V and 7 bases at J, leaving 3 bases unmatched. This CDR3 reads CASSSRDRGTQYF. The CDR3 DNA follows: TGTGCCAGTAGTAGTCGGGACAGGGGGACCCAGTACTTC.

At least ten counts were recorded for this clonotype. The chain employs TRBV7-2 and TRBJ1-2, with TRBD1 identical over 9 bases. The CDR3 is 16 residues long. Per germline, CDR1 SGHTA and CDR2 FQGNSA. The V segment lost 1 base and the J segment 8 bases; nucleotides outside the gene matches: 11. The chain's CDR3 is CASSLGGTGSFGGYTF. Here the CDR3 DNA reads TGTGCCAGCAGCTTAGGAGGGACAGGGTCCTTTGGCGGCTACACCTTC.

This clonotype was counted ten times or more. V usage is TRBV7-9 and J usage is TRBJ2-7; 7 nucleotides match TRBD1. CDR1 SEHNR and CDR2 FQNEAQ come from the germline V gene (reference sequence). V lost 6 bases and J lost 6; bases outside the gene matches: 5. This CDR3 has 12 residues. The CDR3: CASSFPGGEQYF. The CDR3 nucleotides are TGTGCCAGCAGTTTCCCAGGGGGCGAGCAGTACTTC.

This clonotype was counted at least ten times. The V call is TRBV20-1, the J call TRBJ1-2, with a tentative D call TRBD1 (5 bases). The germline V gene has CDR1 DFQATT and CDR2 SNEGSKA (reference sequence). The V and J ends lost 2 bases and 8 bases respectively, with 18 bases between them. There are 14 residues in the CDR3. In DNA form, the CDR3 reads TGCAGTGCTAGAATAAAAGAAGGACAATCGGGCTACACCTTC. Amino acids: CSARIKEGQSGYTF.

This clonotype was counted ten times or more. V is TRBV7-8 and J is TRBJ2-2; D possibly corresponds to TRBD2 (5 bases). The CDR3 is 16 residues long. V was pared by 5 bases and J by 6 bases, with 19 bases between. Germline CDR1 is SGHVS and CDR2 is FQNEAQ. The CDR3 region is CASSPNGGTGAGELFF. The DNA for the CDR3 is TGTGCCAGCAGCCCCAATGGAGGCACCGGCGCCGGGGAGCTGTTTTTT.

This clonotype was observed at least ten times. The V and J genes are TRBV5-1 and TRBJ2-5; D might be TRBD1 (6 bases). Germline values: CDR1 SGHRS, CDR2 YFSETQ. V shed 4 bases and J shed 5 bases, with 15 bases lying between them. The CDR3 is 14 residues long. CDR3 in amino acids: CASSTTGTPETQYF. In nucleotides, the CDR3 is TGCGCCAGCAGCACGACAGGAACGCCCGAGACCCAGTACTTC.

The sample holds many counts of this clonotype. The CDR3 protein is CASRDGSSGANVLTF. The CDR3 nucleotides are TGCGCCAGCAGGGACGGGAGCTCTGGGGCCAACGTCCTGACTTTC. V usage is TRBV5-1 and J usage is TRBJ2-6; perhaps TRBD2 as D (6 bases). Germline CDR1 and CDR2: SGHRS and YFSETQ. CDR3 length equals 15 residues. V was trimmed by 5 bases and J by 0 bases, leaving 9 bases between them. Based on the CDR3 plus reference TRBV5-1 and TRBJ2-6, the full variable domain is KAGVTQTPRYLIKTRGQQVTLSCSPISGHRSVSWYQQTPGQGLQFLFEYFSETQRNKGNFPGRFSGRQFSNSRSEMNVSTLELGDSALYLCASRDGSSGANVLTFGAGSRLTVL.

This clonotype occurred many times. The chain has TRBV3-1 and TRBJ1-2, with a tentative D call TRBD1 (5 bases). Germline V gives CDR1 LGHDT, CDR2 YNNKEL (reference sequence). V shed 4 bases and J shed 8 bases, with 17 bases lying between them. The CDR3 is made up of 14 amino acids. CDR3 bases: TGTGCCAGCAGCCGAGGAGGGACCGAACGAGGCTACACCTTC. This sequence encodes CASSRGGTERGYTF.

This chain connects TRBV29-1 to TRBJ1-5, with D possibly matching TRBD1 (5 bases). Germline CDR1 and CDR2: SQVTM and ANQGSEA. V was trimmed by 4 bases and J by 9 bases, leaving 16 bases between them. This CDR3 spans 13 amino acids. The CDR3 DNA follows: TGCAGCGTTGGAGTGGGGGGGTCTTGGCCCCAGCATTTT. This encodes CSVGVGGSWPQHF. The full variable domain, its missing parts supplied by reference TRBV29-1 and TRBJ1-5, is SAVISQKPSRDICQRGTSLTIQCQVDSQVTMMFWYRQQPGQSLTLIATANQGSEATYESGFVIDKFPISRPNLTFSTLTVSNMSPEDSSIYLCSVGVGGSWPQHFGDGTRLSIL.

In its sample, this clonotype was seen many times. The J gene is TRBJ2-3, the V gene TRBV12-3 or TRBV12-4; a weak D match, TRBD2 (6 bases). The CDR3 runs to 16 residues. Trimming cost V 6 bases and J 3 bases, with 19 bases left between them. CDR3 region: CASSLRYGGRTDTQYF. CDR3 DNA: TGTGCCAGCAGCTTAAGATACGGGGGAAGGACAGATACGCAGTATTTT.